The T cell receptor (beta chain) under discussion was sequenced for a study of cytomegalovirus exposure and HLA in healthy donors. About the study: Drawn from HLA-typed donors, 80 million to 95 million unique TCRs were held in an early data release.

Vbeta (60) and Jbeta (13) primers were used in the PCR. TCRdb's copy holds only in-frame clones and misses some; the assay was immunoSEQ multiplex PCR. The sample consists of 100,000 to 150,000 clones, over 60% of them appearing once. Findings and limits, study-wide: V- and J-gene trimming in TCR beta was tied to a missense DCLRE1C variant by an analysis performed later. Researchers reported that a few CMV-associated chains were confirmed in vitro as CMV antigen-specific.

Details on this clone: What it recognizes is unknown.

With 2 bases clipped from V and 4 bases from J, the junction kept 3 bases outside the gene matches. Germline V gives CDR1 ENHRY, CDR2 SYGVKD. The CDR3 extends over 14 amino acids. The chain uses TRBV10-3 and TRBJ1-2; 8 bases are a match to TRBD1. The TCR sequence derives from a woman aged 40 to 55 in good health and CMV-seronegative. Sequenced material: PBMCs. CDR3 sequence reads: CAISENGQGYGYTF. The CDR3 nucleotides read TGTGCCATCAGTGAGAACGGACAGGGCTATGGCTACACCTTC.